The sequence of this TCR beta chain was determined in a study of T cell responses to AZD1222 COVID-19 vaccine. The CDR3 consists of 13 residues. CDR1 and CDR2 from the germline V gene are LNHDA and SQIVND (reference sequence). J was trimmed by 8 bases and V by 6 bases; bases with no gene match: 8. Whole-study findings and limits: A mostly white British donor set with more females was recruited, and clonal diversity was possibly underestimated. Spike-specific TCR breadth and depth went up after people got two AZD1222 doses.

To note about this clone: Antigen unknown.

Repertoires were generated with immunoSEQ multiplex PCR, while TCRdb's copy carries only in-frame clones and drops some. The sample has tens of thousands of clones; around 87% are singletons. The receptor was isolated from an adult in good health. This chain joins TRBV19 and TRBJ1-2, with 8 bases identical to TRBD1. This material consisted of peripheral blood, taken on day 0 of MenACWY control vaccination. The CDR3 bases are TGTGCCAGTAGGACGGTTGACAGGGGCGGCTACACCTTC. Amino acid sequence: CASRTVDRGGYTF.